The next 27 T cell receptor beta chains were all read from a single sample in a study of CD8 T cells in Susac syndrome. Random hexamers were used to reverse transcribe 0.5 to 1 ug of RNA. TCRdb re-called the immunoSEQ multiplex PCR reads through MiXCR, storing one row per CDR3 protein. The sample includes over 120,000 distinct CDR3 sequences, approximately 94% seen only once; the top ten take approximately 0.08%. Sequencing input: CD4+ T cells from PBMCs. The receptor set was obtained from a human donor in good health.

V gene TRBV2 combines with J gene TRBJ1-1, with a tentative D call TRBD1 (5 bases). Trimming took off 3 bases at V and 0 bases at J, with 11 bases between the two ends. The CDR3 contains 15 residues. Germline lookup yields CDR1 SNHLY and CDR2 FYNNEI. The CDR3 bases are TGTGCCAGCAGTGATCAGGGCGCGATGAACACTGAAGCTTTCTTT. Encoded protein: CASSDQGAMNTEAFF.

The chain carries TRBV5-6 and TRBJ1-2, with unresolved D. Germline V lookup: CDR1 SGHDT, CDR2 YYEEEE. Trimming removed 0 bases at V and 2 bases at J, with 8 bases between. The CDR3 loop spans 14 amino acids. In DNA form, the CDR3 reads TGTGCCAGCAGCTTGGAGTACGGAAACTATGGCTACACCTTC. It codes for CASSLEYGNYGYTF.

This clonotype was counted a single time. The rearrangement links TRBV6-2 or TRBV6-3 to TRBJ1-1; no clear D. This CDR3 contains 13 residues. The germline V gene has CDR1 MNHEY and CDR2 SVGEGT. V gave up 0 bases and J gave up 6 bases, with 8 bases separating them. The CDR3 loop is CASSYSREAEAFF. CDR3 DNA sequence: TGTGCCAGCAGTTACTCGAGGGAGGCTGAAGCTTTCTTT.

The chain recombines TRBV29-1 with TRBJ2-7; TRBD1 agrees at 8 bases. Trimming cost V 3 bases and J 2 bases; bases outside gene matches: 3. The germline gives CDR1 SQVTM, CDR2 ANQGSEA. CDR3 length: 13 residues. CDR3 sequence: CSVDVTGAYEQYF. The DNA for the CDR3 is TGCAGCGTTGATGTGACAGGGGCCTACGAGCAGTACTTC.

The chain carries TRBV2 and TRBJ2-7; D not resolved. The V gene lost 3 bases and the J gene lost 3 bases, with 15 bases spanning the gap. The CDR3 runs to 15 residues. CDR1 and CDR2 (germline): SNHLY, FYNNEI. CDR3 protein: CASSEVLIGYYEQYF. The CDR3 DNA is TGTGCCAGCAGTGAGGTTCTTATAGGGTACTACGAGCAGTACTTC.

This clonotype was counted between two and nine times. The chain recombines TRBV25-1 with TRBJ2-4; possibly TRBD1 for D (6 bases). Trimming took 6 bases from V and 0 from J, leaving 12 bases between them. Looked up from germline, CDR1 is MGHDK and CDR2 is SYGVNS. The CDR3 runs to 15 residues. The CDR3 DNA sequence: TGTGCCAGCAGCACAGGGCTATTAGCCAAAAACATTCAGTACTTC. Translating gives CASSTGLLAKNIQYF.

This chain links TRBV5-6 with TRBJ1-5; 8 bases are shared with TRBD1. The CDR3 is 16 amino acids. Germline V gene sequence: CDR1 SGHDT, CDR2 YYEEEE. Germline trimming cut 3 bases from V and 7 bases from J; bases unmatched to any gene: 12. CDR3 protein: CASSSLDRGVWQPQHF. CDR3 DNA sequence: TGTGCCAGCAGCTCTTTAGACAGGGGAGTGTGGCAGCCCCAGCATTTT.

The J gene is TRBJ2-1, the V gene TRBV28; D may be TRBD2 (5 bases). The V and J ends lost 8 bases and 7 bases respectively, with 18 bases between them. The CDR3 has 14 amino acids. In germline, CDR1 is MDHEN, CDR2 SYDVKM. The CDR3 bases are TGTGCCAGCGCGCAGAGGAGCGGAAGGAATGAGCAGTTCTTC. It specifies CASAQRSGRNEQFF.

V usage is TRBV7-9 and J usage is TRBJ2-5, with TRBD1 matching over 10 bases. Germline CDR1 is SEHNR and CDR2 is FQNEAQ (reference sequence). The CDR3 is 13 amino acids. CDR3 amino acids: CGFLTGGAGTQYF. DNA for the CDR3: TGTGGATTTCTGACAGGGGGCGCGGGGACCCAGTACTTC.

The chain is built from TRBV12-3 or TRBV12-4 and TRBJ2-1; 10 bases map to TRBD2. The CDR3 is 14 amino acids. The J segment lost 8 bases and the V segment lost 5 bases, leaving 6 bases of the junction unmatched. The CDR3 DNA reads TGTGCCAGCAGTCCCCTAGCGGGAGTGGATGAGCAGTTCTTC. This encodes CASSPLAGVDEQFF.

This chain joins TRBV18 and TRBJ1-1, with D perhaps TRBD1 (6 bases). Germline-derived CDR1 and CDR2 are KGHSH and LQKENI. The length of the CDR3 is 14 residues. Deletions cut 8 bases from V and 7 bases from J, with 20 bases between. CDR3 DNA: TGTGCCAGCGCGCCGCACAGGGATGGCGGTGAAGCTTTCTTT. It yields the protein CASAPHRDGGEAFF. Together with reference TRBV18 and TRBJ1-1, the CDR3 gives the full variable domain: NAGVMQNPRHLVRRRGQEARLRCSPMKGHSHVYWYRQLPEEGLKFMVYLQKENIIDESGMPKERFSAEFPKEGPSILRIQQVVRGDSAAYFCASAPHRDGGEAFFGQGTRLTVV.

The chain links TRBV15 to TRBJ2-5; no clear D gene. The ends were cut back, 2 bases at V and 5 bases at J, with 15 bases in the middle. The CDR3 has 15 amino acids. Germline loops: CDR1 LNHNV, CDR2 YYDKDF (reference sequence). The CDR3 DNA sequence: TGTGCCACCAGCAGACTTACCCGGACCGAGGAGACCCAGTACTTC. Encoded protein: CATSRLTRTEETQYF.

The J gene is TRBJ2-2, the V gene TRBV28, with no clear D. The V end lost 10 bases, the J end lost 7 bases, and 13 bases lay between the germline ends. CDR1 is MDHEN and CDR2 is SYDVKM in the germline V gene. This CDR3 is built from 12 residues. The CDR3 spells CAIQTAGGELFF. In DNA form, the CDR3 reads TGTGCCATCCAAACCGCAGGCGGGGAGCTGTTTTTT. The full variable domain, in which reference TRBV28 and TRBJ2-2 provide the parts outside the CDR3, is DVKVTQSSRYLVKRTGEKVFLECVQDMDHENMFWYRQDPGLGLRLIYFSYDVKMKEKGDIPEGYSVSREKKERFSLILESASTNQTSMYLCAIQTAGGELFFGEGSRLTVL.

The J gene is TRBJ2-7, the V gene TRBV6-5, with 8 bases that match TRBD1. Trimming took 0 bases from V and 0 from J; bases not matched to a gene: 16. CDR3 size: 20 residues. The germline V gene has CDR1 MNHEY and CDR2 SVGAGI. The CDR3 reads CASSYSPPRPTGAISYEQYF. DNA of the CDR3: TGTGCCAGCAGTTACTCGCCCCCCCGACCGACAGGGGCCATCTCCTACGAGCAGTACTTC.

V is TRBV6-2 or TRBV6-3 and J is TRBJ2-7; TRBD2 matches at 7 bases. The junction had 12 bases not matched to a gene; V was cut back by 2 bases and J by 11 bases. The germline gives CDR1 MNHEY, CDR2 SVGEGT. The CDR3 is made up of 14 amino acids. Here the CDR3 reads CASSYGIAGLSEYF. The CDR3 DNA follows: TGTGCCAGCAGTTACGGGATAGCGGGCCTATCAGAGTACTTC.

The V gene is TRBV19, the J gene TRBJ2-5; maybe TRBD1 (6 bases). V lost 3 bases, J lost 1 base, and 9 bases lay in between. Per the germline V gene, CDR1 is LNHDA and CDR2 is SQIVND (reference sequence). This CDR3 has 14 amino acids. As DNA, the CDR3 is TGTGCCAGTAGTATGGACAGAGTCCAAGAGACCCAGTACTTC. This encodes CASSMDRVQETQYF.

This CDR3 reads CASSLAAGTQYF. CDR3 DNA: TGTGCCAGCAGCTTAGCAGCGGGTACGCAGTATTTT. The chain joins TRBV7-6 to TRBJ2-3; D possibly corresponds to TRBD2 (6 bases). The CDR3 length is 12 residues. In germline, CDR1 is SGHVS, CDR2 FNYEAQ. Trimming left V 0 bases short and J 8 bases short, with 6 bases between. Full variable domain (missing parts from reference TRBV7-6 and TRBJ2-3): GAGVSQSPRYKVTKRGQDVALRCDPISGHVSLYWYRQALGQGPEFLTYFNYEAQQDKSGLPNDRFSAERPEGSISTLTIQRTEQRDSAMYRCASSLAAGTQYFGPGTRLTVL.

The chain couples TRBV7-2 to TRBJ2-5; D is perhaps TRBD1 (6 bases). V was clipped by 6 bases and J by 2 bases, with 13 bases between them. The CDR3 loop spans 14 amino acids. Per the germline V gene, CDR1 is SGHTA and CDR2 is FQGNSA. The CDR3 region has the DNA TGTGCCAGCAGTCCCGGGACACTACAAGAGACCCAGTACTTC. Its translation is CASSPGTLQETQYF.

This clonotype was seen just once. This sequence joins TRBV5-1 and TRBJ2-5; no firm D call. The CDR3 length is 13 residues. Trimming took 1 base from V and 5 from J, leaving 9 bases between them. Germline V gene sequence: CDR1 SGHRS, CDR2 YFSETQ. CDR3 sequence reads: CASSLIPRETQYF. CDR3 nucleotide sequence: TGCGCCAGCAGCTTGATCCCAAGGGAGACCCAGTACTTC.

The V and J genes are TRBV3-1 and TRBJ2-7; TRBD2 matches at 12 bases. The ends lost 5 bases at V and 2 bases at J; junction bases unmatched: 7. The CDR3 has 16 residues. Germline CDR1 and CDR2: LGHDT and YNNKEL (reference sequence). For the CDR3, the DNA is TGTGCCAGCAGCTTCGGACTAGCGGGATTTCCCTACGAGCAGTACTTC. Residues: CASSFGLAGFPYEQYF.

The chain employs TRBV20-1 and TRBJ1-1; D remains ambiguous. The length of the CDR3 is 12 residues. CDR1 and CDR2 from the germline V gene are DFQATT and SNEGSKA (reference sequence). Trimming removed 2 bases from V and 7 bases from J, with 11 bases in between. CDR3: CSARRGVDEAFF. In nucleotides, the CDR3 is TGCAGTGCTAGAAGAGGTGTCGATGAAGCTTTCTTT.

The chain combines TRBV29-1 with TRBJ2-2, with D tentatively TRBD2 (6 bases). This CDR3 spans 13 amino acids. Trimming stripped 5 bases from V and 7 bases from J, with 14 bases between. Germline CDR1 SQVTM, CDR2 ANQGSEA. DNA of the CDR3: TGCAGCGTTTGCCTGTCGGGGGACGGGGAGCTGTTTTTT. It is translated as CSVCLSGDGELFF.

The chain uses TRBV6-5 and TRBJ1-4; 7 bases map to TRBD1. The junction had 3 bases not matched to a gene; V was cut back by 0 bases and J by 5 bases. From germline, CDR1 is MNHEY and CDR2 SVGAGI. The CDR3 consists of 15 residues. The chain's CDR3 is CASSYSYRGNEKLFF. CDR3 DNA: TGTGCCAGCAGTTACTCGTACAGGGGCAATGAAAAACTGTTTTTT.

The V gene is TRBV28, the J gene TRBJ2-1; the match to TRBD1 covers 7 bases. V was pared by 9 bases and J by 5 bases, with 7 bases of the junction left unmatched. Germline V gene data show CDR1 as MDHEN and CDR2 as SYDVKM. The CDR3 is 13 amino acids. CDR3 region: CASRQGPHNEQFF. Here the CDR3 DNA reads TGTGCCAGTAGACAGGGACCCCACAATGAGCAGTTCTTC. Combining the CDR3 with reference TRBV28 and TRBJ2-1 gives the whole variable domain DVKVTQSSRYLVKRTGEKVFLECVQDMDHENMFWYRQDPGLGLRLIYFSYDVKMKEKGDIPEGYSVSREKKERFSLILESASTNQTSMYLCASRQGPHNEQFFGPGTRLTVL.

The CDR3 DNA reads TGTGCCAGCACCGGACAGGGTGGCAATCAGCCCCAGCATTTT. Translation: CASTGQGGNQPQHF. This rearrangement joins TRBV12-3 or TRBV12-4 to TRBJ1-5; 8 nucleotides line up with TRBD1. V lost 7 bases, J lost 2 bases, and 4 bases stayed unmatched. CDR3 size: 14 residues.

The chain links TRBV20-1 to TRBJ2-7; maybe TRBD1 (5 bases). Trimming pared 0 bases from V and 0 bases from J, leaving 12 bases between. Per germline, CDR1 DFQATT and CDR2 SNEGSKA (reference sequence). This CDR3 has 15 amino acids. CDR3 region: CSARDRQGNSYEQYF. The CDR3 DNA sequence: TGCAGTGCTAGAGATCGGCAGGGAAACTCCTACGAGCAGTACTTC.

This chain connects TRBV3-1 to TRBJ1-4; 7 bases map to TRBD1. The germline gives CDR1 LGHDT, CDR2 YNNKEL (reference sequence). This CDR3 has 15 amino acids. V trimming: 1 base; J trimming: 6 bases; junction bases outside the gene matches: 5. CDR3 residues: CASSQVQGSYEKLFF. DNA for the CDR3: TGTGCCAGCAGCCAAGTACAGGGGTCTTATGAAAAACTGTTTTTT. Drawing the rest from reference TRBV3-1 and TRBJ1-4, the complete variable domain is DTAVSQTPKYLVTQMGNDKSIKCEQNLGHDTMYWYKQDSKKFLKIMFSYNNKELIINETVPNRFSPKSPDKAHLNLHINSLELGDSAVYFCASSQVQGSYEKLFFGSGTQLSVL.